Shown below are 4 T cell receptor beta chains from a single sample sequenced in a study of OX40 agonist ivuxolimab in advanced cancers. Assay: immunoSEQ multiplex PCR; the TCRdb copy retains only in-frame clones and omits some. The repertoire holds roughly 67,000 clones, with more than 65% as singletons. The sample here was CD4+ or CD8+ T cells sorted from blood, taken in a trial of the OX40 agonist ivuxolimab. These receptors came from an adult with an advanced solid tumor such as melanoma, head and neck, liver or kidney cancer.

The chain is built from TRBV16 and TRBJ2-5; 7 bases are a match to TRBD2. The CDR3 loop spans 15 amino acids. The ends lost 1 base at V and 5 bases at J; junction bases unmatched: 7. Germline V gene sequence: CDR1 KGHSY, CDR2 FQNENV. CDR3 nucleotide sequence: TGTGCCAGCAGCCAATTCCCTAGCGGAGGGGAGACCCAGTACTTC. Translated: CASSQFPSGGETQYF.

The chain is built from TRBV30 and TRBJ2-3; 9 nucleotides line up with TRBD2. Looked up from germline, CDR1 is GTSNPN and CDR2 is SVGIG (reference sequence). The CDR3 totals 15 residues. Trimming cost V 2 bases and J 4 bases; bases outside gene matches: 7. Written as DNA, the CDR3 is TGTGCCTGGAGTCCATTAGCGGGAGCGGCAGATACGCAGTATTTT. Encoded protein: CAWSPLAGAADTQYF.

The gene calls are TRBV11-2 and TRBJ2-3; D may be TRBD1 (5 bases). This CDR3 has 15 residues. Trimming took 5 bases from V and 3 from J, leaving 15 bases between them. Germline V gene lookup returns CDR1 SGHAT and CDR2 FQNNGV. CDR3 nucleotides: TGTGCCAGCAGCAACCGACAGATCAATACAGATACGCAGTATTTT. Its protein product is CASSNRQINTDTQYF.

The rearrangement links TRBV25-1 to TRBJ1-5; a possible D gene is TRBD1 (6 bases). The CDR3 length is 15 residues. Germline V CDR1 and CDR2: MGHDK, SYGVNS. CDR3 loop: CDHPGTPLSNQPQHF. The CDR3 DNA sequence: TGTGATCATCCCGGGACACCTCTGAGCAATCAGCCCCAGCATTTT.